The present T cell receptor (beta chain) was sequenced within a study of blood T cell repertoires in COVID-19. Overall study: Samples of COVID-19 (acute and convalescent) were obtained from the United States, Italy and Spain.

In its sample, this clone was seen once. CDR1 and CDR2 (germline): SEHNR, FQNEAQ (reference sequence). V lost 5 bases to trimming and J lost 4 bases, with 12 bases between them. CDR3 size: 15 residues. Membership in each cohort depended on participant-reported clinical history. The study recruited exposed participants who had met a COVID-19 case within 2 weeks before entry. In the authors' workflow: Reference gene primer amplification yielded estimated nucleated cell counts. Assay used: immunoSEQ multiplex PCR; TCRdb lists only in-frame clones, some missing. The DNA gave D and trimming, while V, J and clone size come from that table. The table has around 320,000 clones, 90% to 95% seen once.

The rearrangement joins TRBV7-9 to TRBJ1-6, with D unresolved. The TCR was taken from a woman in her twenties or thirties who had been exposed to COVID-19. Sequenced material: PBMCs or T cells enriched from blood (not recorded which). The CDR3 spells CASSPSRLYNSPLHF. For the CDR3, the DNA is TGTGCCAGCAGCCCCAGTCGTTTATATAATTCACCCCTCCACTTT.